A single sample gave rise to the 22 T cell receptor beta chains below, sequenced in a study of T-cell memory formation after mild COVID-19. MiXCR was run by TCRdb on the 5' RACE reads, yielding one entry per CDR3 protein. The sample lists approximately 250,000 distinct CDR3 sequences; around 16% were seen once. What was sequenced was PBMCs or a T cell subset sorted from them (not recorded which). The receptors were sampled from a man younger than 35 who had mild COVID-19 (a few samples of this study predate the infection). Cell type and time point are not known.

This chain joins TRBV11-2 and TRBJ2-3; 8 bases map to TRBD1. The CDR3 runs to 15 residues. From germline, CDR1 is SGHAT and CDR2 FQNNGV. With V trimmed by 5 bases and J by 2 bases, 6 bases remained unmatched. The CDR3 is CASSPGQGLTDTQYF. Written as DNA, the CDR3 is TGTGCCAGCAGCCCTGGACAGGGACTCACAGATACGCAGTATTTT.

This clonotype was recorded at least ten times. The J gene is TRBJ1-5, the V gene TRBV2; 11 positions agree with TRBD1. Germline CDR1 SNHLY, CDR2 FYNNEI. The CDR3 contains 16 residues. V lost 6 bases to trimming and J lost 6 bases; unmatched junction nucleotides: 10. CDR3 in amino acids: CASRDSGTGGRQPQHF. In nucleotides, the CDR3 is TGTGCCAGCAGGGATTCCGGGACAGGGGGGCGTCAGCCCCAGCATTTT.

The sample holds a few counts of this clonotype. The chain employs TRBV7-3 and TRBJ1-1; TRBD1 agrees at 8 bases. Germline V gives CDR1 SGHTA, CDR2 FQGTGA. The CDR3 runs to 14 residues. V shed 4 bases and J 4 bases; nucleotides not matched to a gene: 5. CDR3 nucleotides: TGTGCCAGCAGCTCGGGACAGGCGGGCACTGAAGCTTTCTTT. The encoded protein is CASSSGQAGTEAFF.

The chain combines TRBV4-1 with TRBJ2-5; 8 bases align to TRBD2. Trimming at V came to 0 bases and at J to 2 bases, leaving 5 bases not matched to a gene. The CDR3 extends over 16 amino acids. From germline, CDR1 is MGHRA and CDR2 YSYEKL. For the CDR3, the DNA is TGCGCCAGCAGCCAAGACGTAGCGGGGACACAAGAGACCCAGTACTTC. This encodes CASSQDVAGTQETQYF.

This chain uses TRBV7-9 with TRBJ2-7; D call uncertain. The CDR3 runs to 13 residues. The V gene's germline CDR1 is SEHNR and CDR2 FQNEAQ (reference sequence). The ends were cut back, 0 bases at V and 3 bases at J, with 6 bases in the middle. For the CDR3, the DNA is TGTGCCAGCAGCTTAGCCTCCGACTACGAGCAGTACTTC. Translation: CASSLASDYEQYF.

This clonotype was seen a few times. The V call is TRBV9, the J call TRBJ1-4; D gene unclear. CDR1 and CDR2 from the germline V gene are SGDLS and YYNGEE. Trimming removed 4 bases from V and 6 bases from J, with 13 bases in between. CDR3 length: 14 residues. CDR3: CASSPRTEDEKLFF. The CDR3 nucleotides read TGTGCCAGCAGCCCACGGACGGAGGATGAAAAACTGTTTTTT.

The V gene is TRBV27, the J gene TRBJ1-3; a possible D gene is TRBD1 (5 bases). The germline V gene has CDR1 MNHEY and CDR2 SMNVEV (reference sequence). Trimming took off 6 bases at V and 2 bases at J, with 11 bases between the two ends. The CDR3 has 14 residues. The CDR3 region has the DNA TGTGCCAGCAGGCGGGGGTCAGCTGGAAACACCATATATTTT. Translation gives CASRRGSAGNTIYF.

J is TRBJ2-7 and V is TRBV7-2, with 14 bases matching TRBD2. The length of the CDR3 is 14 residues. J gave up 6 bases and V 3 bases, and 1 base lay outside the gene matches. The germline CDR1 and CDR2 sequences are SGHTA and FQGNSA. The CDR3 DNA follows: TGTGCCAGCAGCTTGACTAGCGGGGGGGCCGAGCAGTACTTC. Translation: CASSLTSGGAEQYF.

The V gene is TRBV5-4, the J gene TRBJ2-1; TRBD2 agrees at 15 bases. Germline lookup yields CDR1 SGHNT and CDR2 YYREEE (reference sequence). After removal of 5 bases from V and 3 bases from J, the junction contained 9 bases not matched to a gene. CDR3 length: 18 residues. DNA for the CDR3: TGTGCCAGCAGTCCCGGACTAGCGGGGGGGCCAAACTACAATGAGCAGTTCTTC. This gives the protein CASSPGLAGGPNYNEQFF.

The chain carries TRBV5-6 and TRBJ1-1; a possible D gene is TRBD1 (5 bases). CDR1 is SGHDT, CDR2 YYEEEE, per germline. The CDR3 sequence is 13 residues long. Trimming stripped 0 bases from V and 4 bases from J, with 7 bases between. CDR3 loop: CASSLGQITEAFF. In nucleotides, the CDR3 is TGTGCCAGCAGCTTGGGACAGATCACTGAAGCTTTCTTT.

This clonotype was seen a handful of times. J is TRBJ1-1 and V is TRBV4-2; D remains unclear. The CDR3 has 18 amino acids. Trimming took 0 bases from V and 4 from J, leaving 21 bases between them. CDR1 and CDR2 from the germline V gene are LGHNA and YNFKEQ. Here the CDR3 reads CASSQDTGEEIWATEAFF. The CDR3 DNA is TGTGCCAGCAGCCAAGATACTGGAGAGGAAATCTGGGCCACTGAAGCTTTCTTT.

V is TRBV20-1 and J is TRBJ2-7; 8 bases match TRBD2. V was pared by 6 bases and J by 6 bases, with 7 bases of the junction left unmatched. Per the germline V gene, CDR1 is DFQATT and CDR2 is SNEGSKA (reference sequence). This CDR3 has 12 residues. CDR3 DNA sequence: TGCAGTGCCCGAGGGAGCGGGGGCGAGCAGTACTTC. It is translated as CSARGSGGEQYF.

The chain employs TRBV27 and TRBJ2-1; 10 bases align to TRBD1. CDR1 and CDR2 from the germline V gene are MNHEY and SMNVEV (reference sequence). The CDR3 has 15 residues. Trimming removed 4 bases from V and 5 bases from J; junction bases left unmatched: 5. The CDR3 protein is CASSSTGTGDNEQFF. The CDR3 nucleotides are TGTGCCAGCAGTTCCACCGGGACAGGGGACAATGAGCAGTTCTTC.

There are a few counts of this clonotype. This chain uses TRBV30 with TRBJ2-3, with D unresolved. CDR1 and CDR2 (germline): GTSNPN, SVGIG (reference sequence). V was clipped by 3 bases and J by 4 bases, with 5 bases between them. The CDR3 extends over 11 amino acids. Here the CDR3 DNA reads TGTGCCTGGAGGTGGGCAGATACGCAGTATTTT. Its translation: CAWRWADTQYF.

The DNA of the CDR3 is TGTGCCAGCAGCTCCGGGACAGGTTATGAAGGCTACACCTTC. This gives the protein CASSSGTGYEGYTF. The chain carries TRBV7-8 and TRBJ1-2; TRBD1 matches 8 bases. With V trimmed by 4 bases and J by 8 bases, 9 bases remained unmatched. From germline, CDR1 is SGHVS and CDR2 FQNEAQ. The length of the CDR3 is 14 residues.

The J gene is TRBJ1-3, the V gene TRBV20-1, with a tentative D call TRBD1 (5 bases). V was shortened by 5 bases and J by 3 bases, with 14 bases between the two germline ends. The germline gives CDR1 DFQATT, CDR2 SNEGSKA (reference sequence). This CDR3 comprises 14 residues. The CDR3 DNA follows: TGCAGTGCTCGAGTTGTGGGGCTTGGAAACACCATATATTTT. It codes for CSARVVGLGNTIYF.

The genes are TRBV7-9 and TRBJ2-1; 11 nucleotides align to TRBD2. Germline V gene sequence: CDR1 SEHNR, CDR2 FQNEAQ (reference sequence). This CDR3 is built from 17 residues. Trimming took 6 bases from V and 8 from J; bases not matched to a gene: 15. The CDR3 sequence: CASSPTRLAGGWDEQFF. DNA of the CDR3: TGTGCCAGCAGTCCTACGCGGCTAGCGGGGGGCTGGGATGAGCAGTTCTTC.

The CDR3 loop reads CASSYSGGFDGNTIYF. The CDR3, as DNA: TGTGCCAGCAGTTACTCTGGAGGGTTCGATGGAAACACCATATATTTT. V and J are TRBV6-6 and TRBJ1-3; no definite D call. V gave up 0 bases and J gave up 3 bases, with 12 bases separating them. From germline, CDR1 is MNHNY and CDR2 SVGAGI (reference sequence). This CDR3 contains 16 residues.

This clonotype was observed many times. The chain couples TRBV20-1 to TRBJ2-3; 8 nucleotides agree with TRBD2. This CDR3 is built from 16 residues. Germline V lookup: CDR1 DFQATT, CDR2 SNEGSKA (reference sequence). The ends lost 2 bases at V and 0 bases at J; junction bases unmatched: 7. In nucleotides, the CDR3 is TGCAGTGCTAGAACGACTAGCGACGAGAGCACAGATACGCAGTATTTT. Residues: CSARTTSDESTDTQYF.

V and J are TRBV7-9 and TRBJ2-7, with TRBD1 identical over 7 bases. V shed 2 bases, J shed 4 bases, and the junction held 2 bases outside the gene matches. The CDR3 has 13 residues. Looked up from germline, CDR1 is SEHNR and CDR2 is FQNEAQ (reference sequence). The CDR3 DNA sequence: TGTGCCAGCAGCTTAACAGGGGAGTACGAGCAGTACTTC. It yields the protein CASSLTGEYEQYF.

This clonotype turned up a few times. The V gene is TRBV4-2, the J gene TRBJ2-7, with D unresolved. The V end was cut by 0 bases, the J end by 3 bases, with 9 bases between. CDR1 and CDR2 (germline): LGHNA, YNFKEQ. The CDR3 runs 14 residues. CDR3 DNA: TGTGCCAGCAGCCAAGATTTGGATTTCTACGAGCAGTACTTC. This gives the protein CASSQDLDFYEQYF.

This clonotype was seen a few times. V gene TRBV7-9 combines with J gene TRBJ1-1; 7 bases are shared with TRBD1. Germline V gives CDR1 SEHNR, CDR2 FQNEAQ (reference sequence). The junction had 9 bases not matched to a gene; V was cut back by 5 bases and J by 3 bases. There are 15 residues in the CDR3. The CDR3 DNA reads TGTGCCAGCAGCCGGAGACAGGGAGGTGACACTGAAGCTTTCTTT. Translation gives CASSRRQGGDTEAFF.